Shown below are 2 T cell receptor beta chains from a single sample sequenced in a study of CD8+ T cells in alopecia areata listed by TCRdb under 2018. The method was the immunoSEQ multiplex PCR assay. For TCR sequencing, RNA was extracted from every sample and reverse transcribed into cDNA to serve as template. TCRdb stores this immuneACCESS table with in-frame sequences only. Part of the clones is absent; in the studies checked, under half of the shortfall reflects unresolved V genes, and no reason is known for the rest. The sample table lists fewer than 200,000 clones, roughly 61% of them with a count of one. 10% to 15% of the sample rests with the top ten. The time point label here, explained by the study, means: about 25 weeks on oral tofacitinib. In light of the paper, this sample's treatment or condition label describes: oral pan-JAK inhibitor, 5-10 mg twice daily. The specimen was CD8+ T cells sorted from blood, collected at week 24, from a patient treated with tofacitinib. These receptors were collected from a human donor with alopecia areata.

V is TRBV7-2 and J is TRBJ2-7; TRBD2 is a possible D gene (5 bases). Germline assignment: CDR1 SGHTA and CDR2 FQGNSA. CDR3 length equals 12 residues. Trimming left V 3 bases short and J 5 bases short, with 8 bases between. CDR3 DNA sequence: TGTGCCAGCAGCTTTACGAGGGACGAGCAGTACTTC. Protein product: CASSFTRDEQYF.

The gene calls are TRBV29-1 and TRBJ1-2; 7 nucleotides line up with TRBD1. The CDR3 runs to 11 residues. Germline V gene data show CDR1 as SQVTM and CDR2 as ANQGSEA. J gave up 8 bases and V 5 bases, and 5 bases lay outside the gene matches. CDR3 region: CSVPQGVGYTF. The CDR3 region has the DNA TGCAGCGTTCCCCAGGGGGTAGGCTACACCTTC.